This TCR beta chain was sequenced during a study of T cell repertoires in cytomegalovirus infection. For the study at large: The public TCR beta signatures pointed to both CMV infection and matching HLA type.

Study-wide findings and caveats: CMV carriers having the relevant HLA were flagged by cumulative public TCR beta family frequency. The ex vivo response was dominated by HLA-C-restricted CMV-specific TCR beta clonotypes.

A single record per CDR3 protein comes from TCRdb applying MiXCR to the reads. The sample records a few hundred thousand distinct CDR3 sequences, around 13% being singletons. Points on this clonotype: The antigen is undetermined.

Germline CDR1 and CDR2: ENHRY and SYGVKD. V was cut by 6 bases and J by 3 bases, with 14 bases left in between. CDR3 length: 14 amino acids. The genes are TRBV10-3 and TRBJ1-1; no clear D. The sample consisted of PBMCs. The sequence was obtained from a human donor in good health (CMV status not recorded). Some clones in this sample may be carry-over from other donors' samples. The CDR3 sequence: CAIRGSRGDTEAFF. The CDR3 DNA follows: TGTGCCATCAGGGGGTCGCGCGGGGACACTGAAGCTTTCTTT.